Following are 21 T cell receptor beta chains from one sample sequenced in a study of T cell changes during pregnancy in multiple sclerosis. Sequenced by immunoSEQ multiplex PCR; TCRdb stores in-frame clones only, minus some. The sample lists approximately 15,000 clones; 84% were seen once. The specimen was CD8+ T cells from peripheral blood mononuclear cells, collected in the third trimester of pregnancy. The receptors were gathered from a female donor in good health, enrolled as a control in a pregnancy study.

The rearrangement links TRBV6-1 to TRBJ1-2, with a weak D call TRBD1 (5 bases). CDR3 length equals 17 residues. V was pared by 4 bases and J by 6 bases, with 24 bases between. CDR1 and CDR2 from the germline V gene are MNHNS and SASEGT. The CDR3 sequence is CASSAETDNPRQHGYTF. The CDR3 bases are TGTGCCAGCAGTGCCGAGACTGATAACCCCCGACAGCATGGCTACACCTTC.

This chain links TRBV18 with TRBJ2-7; the D gene is possibly TRBD1 (6 bases). Per the germline V gene, CDR1 is KGHSH and CDR2 is LQKENI. The CDR3 length is 16 residues. V was cut by 0 bases and J by 2 bases, with 14 bases left in between. CDR3 nucleotides: TGTGCCAGCTCACCACCTCCCCGACAGGTTCCCTACGAGCAGTACTTC. Translation: CASSPPPRQVPYEQYF.

This chain uses TRBV4-1 with TRBJ2-7; possibly TRBD1 for D (5 bases). The CDR3 is made up of 15 amino acids. V was shortened by 0 bases and J by 3 bases, with 12 bases between the two germline ends. Germline values: CDR1 MGHRA, CDR2 YSYEKL. DNA for the CDR3: TGCGCCAGCAGCCAAGAATATCAGGGAATCTACGAGCAGTACTTC. Translating it yields CASSQEYQGIYEQYF.

The V gene is TRBV9, the J gene TRBJ2-5; a weak D match, TRBD1 (6 bases). The CDR3 contains 15 residues. V was cut by 1 base and J by 1 base, with 11 bases left in between. Germline values: CDR1 SGDLS, CDR2 YYNGEE. The DNA of the CDR3 is TGTGCCAGCAGCGTAATGGGGACACCCCAAGAGACCCAGTACTTC. As protein: CASSVMGTPQETQYF. Together with reference TRBV9 and TRBJ2-5, the CDR3 gives the full variable domain: DSGVTQTPKHLITATGQRVTLRCSPRSGDLSVYWYQQSLDQGLQFLIQYYNGEERAKGNILERFSAQQFPDLHSELNLSSLELGDSALYFCASSVMGTPQETQYFGPGTRLLVL.

The V gene is TRBV7-9, the J gene TRBJ1-1; perhaps TRBD1 as D (6 bases). Germline CDR1 is SEHNR and CDR2 is FQNEAQ (reference sequence). The V gene lost 6 bases and the J gene lost 0 bases, with 14 bases spanning the gap. This CDR3 has 15 residues. The CDR3 coding sequence is TGTGCCAGCAGTCCAACTACAGGGATGAACACTGAAGCTTTCTTT. Its protein is CASSPTTGMNTEAFF.

The chain combines TRBV19 with TRBJ2-3; 9 positions agree with TRBD2. Trimming cost V 2 bases and J 1 base; bases outside gene matches: 1. Germline CDR1 reads LNHDA; CDR2 reads SQIVND (reference sequence). This CDR3 region has 15 residues. The CDR3 sequence is CASSIIAGGTDTQYF. As DNA, the CDR3 is TGTGCCAGTAGTATAATAGCGGGGGGCACAGATACGCAGTATTTT.

This chain connects TRBV19 to TRBJ1-4, with a weak D call TRBD1 (6 bases). This CDR3 is 11 amino acids long. The germline V gene encodes CDR1 LNHDA and CDR2 SQIVND (reference sequence). Between the trimmed V and J ends, which lost 6 bases and 7 bases, there was a span of 6 bases. In DNA, the CDR3 is TGTGCCAGTAGACAGGGTGAAAAACTGTTTTTT. As protein: CASRQGEKLFF.

A word on this clone: An end of the junction does not agree with germline; a read error may underlie this. The chain employs TRBV7-9 and TRBJ1-2; unclear D gene. The CDR3 consists of 9 residues. The germline V gene has CDR1 SEHNR and CDR2 FQNEAQ (reference sequence). CDR3: CASSSNLSF. The CDR3 DNA is TGTGCCAGCAGCTCTAACCTCTCTTTC.

V gene TRBV4-1 combines with J gene TRBJ2-7, with D tentatively TRBD1 (5 bases). The CDR3 spans 15 residues. With 1 base removed from V and 3 bases from J, the gap between germline ends came to 13 bases. The germline gives CDR1 MGHRA, CDR2 YSYEKL. This CDR3 reads CASSQAPDTIYEQYF. CDR3 nucleotide sequence: TGCGCCAGCAGCCAAGCACCGGACACAATCTACGAGCAGTACTTC.

V and J are TRBV29-1 and TRBJ2-7; D is perhaps TRBD2 (6 bases). V dropped 8 bases and J dropped 4 bases, with 21 bases sitting between them. The CDR3 length is 14 residues. CDR1 is SQVTM and CDR2 is ANQGSEA in the germline V gene. The chain's CDR3 is CSSILGGKSYEQYF. The CDR3 bases are TGCAGCTCGATTCTAGGCGGGAAGTCGTACGAGCAGTACTTC.

The V gene is TRBV6-5, the J gene TRBJ1-5; perhaps TRBD1 as D (6 bases). CDR1 and CDR2 (germline): MNHEY, SVGAGI. V was cut by 2 bases and J by 1 base, with 6 bases left in between. This CDR3 contains 14 residues. The CDR3, as DNA: TGTGCCAGCAGTTACGACAGGAGCAATCAGCCCCAGCATTTT. This sequence encodes CASSYDRSNQPQHF.

This sequence joins TRBV27 and TRBJ2-2; tentatively, D is TRBD1 (5 bases). The CDR3 contains 15 residues. The germline gives CDR1 MNHEY, CDR2 SMNVEV (reference sequence). V was trimmed by 5 bases and J by 4 bases, leaving 14 bases between them. CDR3 protein: CASSPLDISTGELFF. The CDR3 DNA reads as TGTGCCAGCAGTCCCCTGGACATTAGCACCGGGGAGCTGTTTTTT.

This clone was seen just once. The V and J genes are TRBV7-9 and TRBJ1-2, with D possibly TRBD1 on 6 matching bases. With 6 bases removed from V and 5 bases from J, the gap between germline ends came to 19 bases. The CDR3 length is 15 residues. Germline CDR1 is SEHNR and CDR2 is FQNEAQ (reference sequence). CDR3 in amino acids: CASSHDGGRIYGYTF. The CDR3, as DNA: TGTGCCAGCAGTCACGACGGGGGGCGGATTTATGGCTACACCTTC.

The rearrangement joins TRBV25-1 to TRBJ2-7; maybe TRBD1 (7 bases). The ends were cut back, 4 bases at V and 3 bases at J, with 13 bases in the middle. The CDR3 sequence is 14 residues long. Germline-derived CDR1 and CDR2 are MGHDK and SYGVNS. The CDR3 protein is CASSGGDSYYEQYF. CDR3 nucleotides: TGTGCCAGCAGTGGGGGGGACAGCTACTACGAGCAGTACTTC.

In this sample, this clone turned up once. The rearrangement links TRBV5-6 to TRBJ2-2; TRBD1 agrees at 9 bases. Germline values: CDR1 SGHDT, CDR2 YYEEEE. The CDR3 is 17 amino acids. J gave up 5 bases and V 6 bases, and 14 bases lay outside the gene matches. CDR3 residues: CASTEADWTGDTGELFF. The DNA for the CDR3 is TGTGCCAGCACCGAAGCCGACTGGACAGGGGATACCGGGGAGCTGTTTTTT.

The CDR3 region is CASSLDRLAGYEQYF. CDR3 bases: TGTGCCAGCAGTTTAGATAGACTAGCCGGCTACGAGCAGTACTTC. This rearrangement joins TRBV27 to TRBJ2-7; 7 nucleotides agree with TRBD2. This CDR3 spans 15 amino acids. V lost 2 bases, J lost 3 bases, and 7 bases stayed unmatched. Germline values: CDR1 MNHEY, CDR2 SMNVEV (reference sequence).

The table lists this clone with many counts. The chain is built from TRBV27 and TRBJ2-7; D may be TRBD1 (7 bases). V dropped 6 bases and J dropped 2 bases, with 20 bases sitting between them. The CDR3 has 16 residues. Germline V lookup: CDR1 MNHEY, CDR2 SMNVEV (reference sequence). CDR3 region: CASRGGAGGNPYEQYF. The DNA for the CDR3 is TGTGCCAGCAGAGGGGGCGCAGGGGGGAACCCCTACGAGCAGTACTTC.

This chain's CDR3 is CASSPGLATYEQYF. The CDR3 bases are TGTGCCAGCAGCCCGGGACTAGCGACCTACGAGCAGTACTTC. This chain joins TRBV27 and TRBJ2-7; TRBD2 agrees at 10 bases. With 6 bases clipped from V and 2 bases from J, the junction kept 4 bases outside the gene matches. The CDR3 is made up of 14 amino acids. Per the germline V gene, CDR1 is MNHEY and CDR2 is SMNVEV (reference sequence).

The V and J genes are TRBV5-6 and TRBJ2-2; the D gene is possibly TRBD1 (5 bases). This CDR3 has 16 residues. Germline V gives CDR1 SGHDT, CDR2 YYEEEE. V dropped 0 bases and J dropped 7 bases, with 16 bases sitting between them. CDR3 in DNA: TGTGCCAGCAGCTTGGTCTATGGGCAGGGCGGCGGGGAGCTGTTTTTT. This gives the protein CASSLVYGQGGGELFF.

J is TRBJ1-1 and V is TRBV12-5; 10 positions agree with TRBD1. CDR1 is LGHNT, CDR2 FRNRAP, per germline. V shed 5 bases and J 3 bases; nucleotides not matched to a gene: 6. There are 15 residues in the CDR3. The CDR3 region is CASGPGQGEHTEAFF. CDR3 bases: TGTGCTAGTGGTCCAGGACAGGGGGAGCACACTGAAGCTTTCTTT.

The chain links TRBV4-1 to TRBJ2-1; 9 positions match TRBD2. V lost 1 base to trimming and J lost 6 bases; unmatched junction nucleotides: 4. Germline V gene sequence: CDR1 MGHRA, CDR2 YSYEKL. The CDR3 sequence is 15 residues long. CDR3 residues: CASSQVEGLANEQFF. In DNA form, the CDR3 reads TGCGCCAGCAGCCAAGTAGAGGGACTAGCCAATGAGCAGTTCTTC.